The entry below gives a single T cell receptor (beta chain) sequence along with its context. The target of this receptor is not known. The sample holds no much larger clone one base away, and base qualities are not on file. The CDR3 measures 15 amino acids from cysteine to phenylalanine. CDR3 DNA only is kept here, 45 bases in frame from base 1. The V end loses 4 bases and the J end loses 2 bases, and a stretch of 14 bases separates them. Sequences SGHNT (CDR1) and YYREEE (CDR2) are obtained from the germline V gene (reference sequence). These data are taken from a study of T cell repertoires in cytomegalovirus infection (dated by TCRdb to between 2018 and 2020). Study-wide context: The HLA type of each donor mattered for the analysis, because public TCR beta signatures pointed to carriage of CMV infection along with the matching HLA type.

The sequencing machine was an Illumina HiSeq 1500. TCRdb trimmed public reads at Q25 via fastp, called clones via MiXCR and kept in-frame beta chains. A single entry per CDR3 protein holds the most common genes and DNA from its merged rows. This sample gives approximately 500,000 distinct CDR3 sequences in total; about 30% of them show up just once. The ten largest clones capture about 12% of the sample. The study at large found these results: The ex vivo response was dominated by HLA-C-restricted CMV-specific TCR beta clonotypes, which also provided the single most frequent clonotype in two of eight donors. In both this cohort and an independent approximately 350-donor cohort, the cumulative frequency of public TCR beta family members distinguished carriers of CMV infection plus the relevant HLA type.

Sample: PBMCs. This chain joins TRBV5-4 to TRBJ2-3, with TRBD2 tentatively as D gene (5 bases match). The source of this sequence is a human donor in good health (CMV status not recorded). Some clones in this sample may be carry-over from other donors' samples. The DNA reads TGTGCCAGCAGCAACCGGACTGGTCCCACAGATACGCAGTATTTT. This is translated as CASSNRTGPTDTQYF. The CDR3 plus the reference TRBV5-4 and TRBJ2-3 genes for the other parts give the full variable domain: ETGVTQSPTHLIKTRGQQVTLRCSSQSGHNTVSWYQQALGQGPQFIFQYYREEENGRGNFPPRFSGLQFPNYSSELNVNALELDDSALYLCASSNRTGPTDTQYFGPGTRLTVL.